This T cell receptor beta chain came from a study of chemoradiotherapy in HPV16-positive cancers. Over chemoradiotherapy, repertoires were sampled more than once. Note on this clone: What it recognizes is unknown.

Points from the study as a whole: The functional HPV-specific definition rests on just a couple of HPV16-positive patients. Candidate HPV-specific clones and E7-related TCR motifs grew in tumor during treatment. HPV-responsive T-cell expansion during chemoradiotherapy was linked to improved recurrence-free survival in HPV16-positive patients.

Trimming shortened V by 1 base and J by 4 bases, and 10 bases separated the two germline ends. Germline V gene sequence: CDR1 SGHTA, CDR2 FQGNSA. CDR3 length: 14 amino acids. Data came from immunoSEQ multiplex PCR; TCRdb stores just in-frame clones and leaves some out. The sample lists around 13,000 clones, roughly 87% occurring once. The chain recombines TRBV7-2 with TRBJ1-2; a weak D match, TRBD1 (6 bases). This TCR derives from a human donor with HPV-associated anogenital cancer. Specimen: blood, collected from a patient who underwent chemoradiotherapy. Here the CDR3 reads CASSLGRGVYGYTF. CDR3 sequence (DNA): TGTGCCAGCAGCTTAGGCAGGGGCGTCTATGGCTACACCTTC.